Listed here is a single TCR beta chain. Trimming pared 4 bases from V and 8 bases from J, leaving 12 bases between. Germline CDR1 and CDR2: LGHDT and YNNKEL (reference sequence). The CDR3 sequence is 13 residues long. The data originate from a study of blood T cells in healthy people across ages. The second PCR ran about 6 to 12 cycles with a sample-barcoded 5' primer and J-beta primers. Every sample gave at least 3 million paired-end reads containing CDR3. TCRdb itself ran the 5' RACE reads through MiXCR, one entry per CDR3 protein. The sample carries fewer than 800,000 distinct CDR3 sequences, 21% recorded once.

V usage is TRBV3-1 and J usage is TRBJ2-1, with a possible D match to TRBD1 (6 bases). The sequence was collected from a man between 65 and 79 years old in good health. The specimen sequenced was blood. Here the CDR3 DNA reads TGTGCCAGCAGCCCTTGGGACACCCATGAGCAGTTCTTC. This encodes CASSPWDTHEQFF.